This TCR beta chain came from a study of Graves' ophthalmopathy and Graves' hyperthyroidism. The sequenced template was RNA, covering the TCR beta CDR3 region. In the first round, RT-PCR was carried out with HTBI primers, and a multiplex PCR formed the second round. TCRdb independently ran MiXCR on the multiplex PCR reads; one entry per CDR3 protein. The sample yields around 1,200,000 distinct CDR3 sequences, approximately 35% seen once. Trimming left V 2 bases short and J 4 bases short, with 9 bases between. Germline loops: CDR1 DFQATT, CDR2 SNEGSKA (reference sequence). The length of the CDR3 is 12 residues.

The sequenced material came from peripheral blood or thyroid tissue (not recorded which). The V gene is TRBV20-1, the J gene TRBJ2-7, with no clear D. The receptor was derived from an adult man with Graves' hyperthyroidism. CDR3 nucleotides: TGCAGTGCTAGAATTAGAGAATACGAGCAGTACTTC. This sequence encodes CSARIREYEQYF.